The 30 T cell receptor beta chains below were found in one sample sequenced in a study of blood T cell repertoires in COVID-19. Produced via immunoSEQ multiplex PCR; TCRdb's table is partial and in-frame only. The data hold some 250,000 clones, with more than 80% observed a single time. The sequencing sample was made of peripheral blood. The receptors were sampled from a woman of 80 years or more with COVID-19, enrolled during active disease.

The rearrangement links TRBV7-9 to TRBJ1-1; the D gene is possibly TRBD1 (6 bases). The CDR3 has 15 residues. Between the trimmed V and J ends, which lost 5 bases and 1 base, there was a span of 14 bases. The germline V gene encodes CDR1 SEHNR and CDR2 FQNEAQ (reference sequence). Here the CDR3 reads CASSIRQARNTEAFF. CDR3 DNA: TGTGCCAGCAGCATCAGACAGGCCCGGAACACTGAAGCTTTCTTT.

The rearrangement uses TRBV10-3 and TRBJ1-2, with TRBD1 identical over 9 bases. Germline V gene data show CDR1 as ENHRY and CDR2 as SYGVKD. This CDR3 is 16 amino acids long. Unmatched junction bases numbered 4, after V lost 2 bases and J lost 0 bases. This chain's CDR3 is CAISEGQGKANYGYTF. For the CDR3, the DNA is TGTGCCATCAGTGAGGGACAGGGGAAAGCTAACTATGGCTACACCTTC.

This clone was counted once. CDR3 residues: CAIKGQGTYEQYF. DNA of the CDR3: TGTGCCATCAAGGGACAGGGGACCTACGAGCAGTACTTC. V and J are TRBV10-3 and TRBJ2-7, with TRBD1 identical over 10 bases. The CDR3 is 13 residues long. J gave up 2 bases and V 7 bases, and 2 bases lay outside the gene matches. Looked up from germline, CDR1 is ENHRY and CDR2 is SYGVKD.

The V call is TRBV18, the J call TRBJ2-7; the match to TRBD2 covers 8 bases. This CDR3 has 13 residues. The V gene's germline CDR1 is KGHSH and CDR2 LQKENI. Germline trimming cut 6 bases from V and 5 bases from J; bases unmatched to any gene: 6. The CDR3 region has the DNA TGTGCCAGCTCGGAGGGACTAGACAACGAGCAGTACTTC. Its translation: CASSEGLDNEQYF.

This clone showed up just once. The chain combines TRBV19 with TRBJ1-2, with 7 bases lining up with TRBD1. Germline loops: CDR1 LNHDA, CDR2 SQIVND (reference sequence). V gave up 3 bases and J gave up 4 bases; unmatched junction bases: 5. This CDR3 is 14 amino acids long. The CDR3 spells CASSMGQGGYGYTF. The CDR3 region has the DNA TGTGCCAGTAGTATGGGGCAGGGGGGCTATGGCTACACCTTC.

The rearrangement uses TRBV18 and TRBJ2-5; 9 positions agree with TRBD2. Unmatched junction bases numbered 6, after V lost 0 bases and J lost 7 bases. From germline, CDR1 is KGHSH and CDR2 LQKENI. CDR3 size: 15 residues. The CDR3 here is CASSPPLAGPVTQYF. The CDR3 nucleotides read TGTGCCAGCTCACCACCCCTAGCGGGGCCGGTGACCCAGTACTTC.

The rearrangement links TRBV3-1 (or the pseudogene TRBV3-2) to TRBJ1-2; possible D gene TRBD1, 6 bases. Germline V gene sequence: CDR1 LGHDT, CDR2 YNNKEL (reference sequence). The CDR3 runs to 15 residues. With 4 bases removed from V and 4 bases from J, the gap between germline ends came to 16 bases. The CDR3, as DNA: TGTGCCAGCAGCCGTAGGGACAAACTGGCCTATGGCTACACCTTC. This gives the protein CASSRRDKLAYGYTF.

This chain connects TRBV30 to TRBJ2-2; a possible D gene is TRBD1 (6 bases). The V end was cut by 2 bases, the J end by 2 bases, with 12 bases between. CDR3 length: 15 residues. CDR1 and CDR2 (germline): GTSNPN, SVGIG (reference sequence). The CDR3 region has the DNA TGTGCCTGGAGTTTAACAGGGCTTAACACCGGGGAGCTGTTTTTT. It encodes CAWSLTGLNTGELFF.

The chain joins TRBV9 to TRBJ2-1; maybe TRBD2 (6 bases). Germline lookup yields CDR1 SGDLS and CDR2 YYNGEE. The CDR3 totals 15 residues. V lost 2 bases, J lost 7 bases, and 16 bases lay in between. The chain's CDR3 is CASSVQTGSLNEQFF. CDR3 sequence (DNA): TGTGCCAGCAGCGTTCAGACCGGGAGTCTGAATGAGCAGTTCTTC.

This chain uses TRBV5-1 with TRBJ2-1; 9 bases fit TRBD1. This CDR3 has 16 amino acids. J lost 0 bases, V lost 1 base, and 2 bases had no gene match. CDR1 is SGHRS and CDR2 is YFSETQ in the germline V gene. This CDR3 is CASSLWTGASYNEQFF. The CDR3 DNA is TGCGCCAGCAGCTTGTGGACAGGGGCCTCCTACAATGAGCAGTTCTTC.

This sequence joins TRBV9 and TRBJ2-3; 12 bases match TRBD2. Germline V lookup: CDR1 SGDLS, CDR2 YYNGEE. V was clipped by 0 bases and J by 5 bases; unmatched bases: 7. The CDR3 covers 17 residues. The DNA of the CDR3 is TGTGCCAGCAGCGTAGCTGGCCTAGCGGGAGGGCAAGATACGCAGTATTTT. This codes for CASSVAGLAGGQDTQYF. Filled out from reference TRBV9 and TRBJ2-3, the complete variable domain reads DSGVTQTPKHLITATGQRVTLRCSPRSGDLSVYWYQQSLDQGLQFLIQYYNGEERAKGNILERFSAQQFPDLHSELNLSSLELGDSALYFCASSVAGLAGGQDTQYFGPGTRLTVL.

The chain is built from TRBV12-3 or TRBV12-4 and TRBJ2-1, with D hard to call. V was clipped by 1 base and J by 8 bases, with 6 bases between them. The CDR3 contains 12 residues. CDR3 amino acids: CASSLVSYEQFF. Written as DNA, the CDR3 is TGTGCCAGCAGTTTAGTTTCCTATGAGCAGTTCTTC.

The gene calls are TRBV24-1 and TRBJ1-2, with 9 bases fitting TRBD1. The V gene's germline CDR1 is KGHDR and CDR2 SFDVKD. The CDR3 sequence is 14 residues long. J was trimmed by 5 bases and V by 3 bases; bases with no gene match: 3. The CDR3 loop reads CATSDPDRGYGYTF. The CDR3, as DNA: TGTGCCACCAGTGATCCTGACAGGGGGTATGGCTACACCTTC.

The V and J genes are TRBV12-3 or TRBV12-4 and TRBJ1-1; TRBD1 aligns across 7 bases. The CDR3 spans 11 residues. Trimming removed 7 bases from V and 8 bases from J; junction bases left unmatched: 4. CDR3 sequence: CASNRQGEAFF. The CDR3 region has the DNA TGTGCCAGCAATCGACAGGGAGAAGCTTTCTTT.

The table lists this clone with many counts. The chain has TRBV29-1 and TRBJ1-1; 7 bases fit TRBD1. In germline, CDR1 is SQVTM, CDR2 ANQGSEA. Trimming at V came to 6 bases and at J to 1 base, leaving 5 bases not matched to a gene. This CDR3 region has 13 residues. The CDR3 region has the DNA TGCAGCGTCTGGGGACAGACGAACACTGAAGCTTTCTTT. Translated, it gives CSVWGQTNTEAFF.

V usage is TRBV5-5 and J usage is TRBJ1-2; 11 bases map to TRBD1. CDR3 length: 18 residues. V shed 1 base, J shed 8 bases, and the junction held 16 bases outside the gene matches. Looked up from germline, CDR1 is SGHKS and CDR2 is YYEKEE (reference sequence). Written as DNA, the CDR3 is TGTGCCAGCAGCTTGAGACGGACAGGGGGCGCGGGGATGGAGGGCTACACCTTC. Translating gives CASSLRRTGGAGMEGYTF.

The rearrangement uses TRBV3-1 (or the pseudogene TRBV3-2) and TRBJ2-5; 7 bases match TRBD1. J lost 6 bases, V lost 5 bases, and 15 bases had no gene match. The CDR3 contains 16 residues. In germline, CDR1 is LGHDT, CDR2 YNNKEL (reference sequence). CDR3 nucleotides: TGTGCCAGCAGCTCCCTGACAGGGCATTCCGTCCAGACCCAGTACTTC. Translated, it gives CASSSLTGHSVQTQYF.

This CDR3 reads CAISQGYYGYTF. For the CDR3, the DNA is TGTGCCATCAGTCAGGGGTACTATGGCTACACCTTC. V is TRBV10-3 and J is TRBJ1-2, with a weak D call TRBD1 (6 bases). V was clipped by 5 bases and J by 3 bases, with 7 bases between them. This CDR3 has 12 residues. Germline CDR1 reads ENHRY; CDR2 reads SYGVKD.

In its sample, this clone was seen a few times. V usage is TRBV7-6 and J usage is TRBJ2-7; TRBD2 is a possible D gene (6 bases). From germline, CDR1 is SGHVS and CDR2 FNYEAQ. This CDR3 is 15 amino acids long. V lost 4 bases to trimming and J lost 0 bases, with 13 bases between them. For the CDR3, the DNA is TGTGCCAGCAGCTCCATAGCGGACCACTCCTACGAGCAGTACTTC. Its protein is CASSSIADHSYEQYF.

Only a few counts were recorded for this clone. The chain recombines TRBV5-1 with TRBJ1-5; D call uncertain. The V and J ends lost 4 bases and 0 bases respectively, with 11 bases between them. This CDR3 is built from 15 residues. Germline CDR1 SGHRS, CDR2 YFSETQ. The CDR3 loop reads CASSESGDSNQPQHF. The CDR3, as DNA: TGCGCCAGCAGCGAAAGCGGGGATAGCAATCAGCCCCAGCATTTT.

The chain is built from TRBV7-2 and TRBJ2-1, with TRBD2 identical over 10 bases. This CDR3 spans 16 amino acids. Germline CDR1 and CDR2: SGHTA and FQGNSA. V gave up 4 bases and J gave up 5 bases; unmatched junction bases: 8. CDR3 sequence reads: CASSSVAGGLNNEQFF. The CDR3 nucleotides are TGTGCCAGCAGCTCCGTAGCGGGAGGATTAAACAATGAGCAGTTCTTC.

This rearrangement joins TRBV7-9 to TRBJ2-5, with 13 bases that match TRBD2. The CDR3 totals 18 residues. Germline CDR1 SEHNR, CDR2 FQNEAQ (reference sequence). V dropped 5 bases and J dropped 1; count of bases not matched to a gene: 10. Here the CDR3 reads CASSPRTSGRAVQETQYF. CDR3 DNA: TGTGCCAGCAGCCCTCGCACTAGCGGGAGGGCGGTCCAAGAGACCCAGTACTTC. Variable domain in full (rest from reference TRBV7-9 and TRBJ2-5): DTGVSQNPRHKITKRGQNVTFRCDPISEHNRLYWYRQTLGQGPEFLTYFQNEAQLEKSRLLSDRFSAERPKGSFSTLEIQRTEQGDSAMYLCASSPRTSGRAVQETQYFGPGTRLLVL.

The chain joins TRBV7-9 to TRBJ2-7, with D possibly matching TRBD2 (5 bases). Trimming shortened V by 5 bases and J by 10 bases, and 21 bases separated the two germline ends. In germline, CDR1 is SEHNR, CDR2 FQNEAQ (reference sequence). The CDR3 runs 14 residues. CDR3 bases: TGTGCCAGCAGCCCAACCCGGACTGCTGATCTACAGTACTTC. It yields the protein CASSPTRTADLQYF. The full variable domain, its missing parts supplied by reference TRBV7-9 and TRBJ2-7, is DTGVSQNPRHKITKRGQNVTFRCDPISEHNRLYWYRQTLGQGPEFLTYFQNEAQLEKSRLLSDRFSAERPKGSFSTLEIQRTEQGDSAMYLCASSPTRTADLQYFGPGTRLTVT.

To note about this clone: In the same sample, other DNA sequences code for this CDR3. The chain employs TRBV19 and TRBJ1-1, with D possibly matching TRBD1 (5 bases). V shed 6 bases and J shed 5 bases, with 10 bases lying between them. The CDR3 is made up of 12 amino acids. Germline V lookup: CDR1 LNHDA, CDR2 SQIVND (reference sequence). CDR3 bases: TGTGCCAGTAGCTGGGGGGGAACTGAAGCTTTCTTT. Translation: CASSWGGTEAFF.

The chain combines TRBV11-2 with TRBJ1-4; tentative D call: TRBD1 (5 bases). This CDR3 comprises 15 residues. The germline V gene encodes CDR1 SGHAT and CDR2 FQNNGV. V lost 5 bases and J 13 bases, leaving 23 bases between the germline ends. CDR3 residues: CASSARPAGPVGLFF. The CDR3 DNA is TGTGCCAGCAGCGCCAGGCCGGCAGGGCCGGTCGGACTGTTTTTT.

This chain uses TRBV18 with TRBJ1-1; 7 nucleotides match TRBD1. Trimming at V came to 6 bases and at J to 6 bases, leaving 7 bases not matched to a gene. In germline, CDR1 is KGHSH, CDR2 LQKENI. The CDR3 consists of 13 residues. CDR3 residues: CASSGQKLAEAFF. The DNA for the CDR3 is TGTGCCAGCTCGGGACAGAAATTAGCTGAAGCTTTCTTT.

The rearrangement uses TRBV7-2 and TRBJ1-2, with TRBD1 matching over 10 bases. Germline V gene data show CDR1 as SGHTA and CDR2 as FQGNSA. The CDR3 is made up of 14 amino acids. The V gene end was trimmed by 5 bases and the J gene end by 8 bases; junction bases not matched to a gene: 8. The CDR3: CASSLRDRGLGYTF. Written as DNA, the CDR3 is TGTGCCAGCAGCCTACGGGACAGGGGCCTAGGCTACACCTTC.

Comments on this clone: Other DNA sequences of this sample code for an identical CDR3. The chain recombines TRBV28 with TRBJ1-5, with D hard to call. The germline V gene has CDR1 MDHEN and CDR2 SYDVKM. The CDR3 consists of 12 residues. Trimming pared 2 bases from V and 7 bases from J, leaving 6 bases between. This CDR3 is CASSLLIQPQHF. The CDR3 DNA follows: TGTGCCAGCAGTTTACTAATCCAGCCCCAGCATTTT.

The chain combines TRBV19 with TRBJ2-1; D remains unclear. V lost 3 bases, J lost 10 bases, and 10 bases lay in between. This CDR3 is built from 12 residues. CDR1 LNHDA and CDR2 SQIVND come from the germline V gene (reference sequence). In DNA form, the CDR3 reads TGTGCCAGTAGTATTAGCACAAACGAGCAGTTCTTC. Protein: CASSISTNEQFF.

This sequence joins TRBV14 and TRBJ1-3; TRBD1 matches at 7 bases. Germline V gene sequence: CDR1 SGHDN, CDR2 FVKESK. The CDR3 extends over 15 amino acids. J was trimmed by 2 bases and V by 4 bases; bases with no gene match: 5. CDR3 coding DNA: TGTGCCAGCAGCCGACAGGGAACAGCTGGAAACACCATATATTTT. This encodes CASSRQGTAGNTIYF.